This T cell receptor beta chain was identified during a study of blood T cell repertoires in COVID-19. Background on the study: Samples of COVID-19 (acute and convalescent) were obtained from the United States, Italy and Spain. The analysed material was cDNA or gDNA that came from T cells, B-cell-depleted T cells, or PBMCs.

This clone was counted only a few times. In the original processing: By means of reference gene primer amplification, nucleated cell counts were estimated. Produced via immunoSEQ multiplex PCR; TCRdb's table is partial and in-frame only. V and J calls and clone size come straight from that table; D and trimming were deduced from the DNA. In the table there are fewer than 350,000 clones, roughly 87% of which are singletons. The sequencing input was peripheral blood. This TCR was recovered from a man in his late teens or twenties with active or convalescent COVID-19.

The CDR3 region has the DNA TGTGCCAGCAGCGCGGACAGGGGAAAGGCTGAAGCTTTCTTT. It is translated as CASSADRGKAEAFF. This sequence joins TRBV14 and TRBJ1-1; 9 bases align to TRBD1. V lost 5 bases, J lost 6 bases, and 7 bases stayed unmatched. CDR1 and CDR2 (germline): SGHDN, FVKESK. This CDR3 is 14 amino acids long.